Below, one TCR beta chain is given with its context. Its antigen is not identified. Other DNA sequences in this specimen translate into the identical CDR3. This specimen belongs to a study of PD-1 blockade in mismatch repair-deficient tumors. This table comes from immunoSEQ multiplex PCR, and its TCRdb copy is limited to in-frame clones, with some not included. The top ten clones hold about 6.3% of a sample with about 100,000 clones, 82% of them seen once. Overall study findings and caveats: After pembrolizumab, tumor-resident clones rose rapidly, then generally contracted before radiologic responses.

Mismatch repair deficiency was confirmed in all patients, by PCR or immunohistochemistry. The TCR-sequenced patients were a few responders to pembrolizumab. The ends were cut back, 2 bases at V and 4 bases at J, with 6 bases in the middle. This CDR3 has 13 amino acids. Germline values: CDR1 MNHEY, CDR2 SMNVEV (reference sequence). The material sequenced was peripheral blood, taken 36 weeks after starting pembrolizumab. The clonotype was recovered from an adult with mismatch repair-deficient cancer. The rearrangement joins TRBV27 to TRBJ2-1; D uncertain. CDR3 sequence: CASSLSSYNEQFF. CDR3 coding DNA: TGTGCCAGCAGTTTAAGTTCTTACAATGAGCAGTTCTTC.